The clone carrying this T cell receptor beta chain was recorded at least ten times. Its antigen is not identified. This record comes from a study of CD8+CD57+ T cells in acquired aplastic anemia. Regarding the study as a whole: Patients and controls shared some 30 CD8+ CDR3 sequences.

Genomic DNA templated the TCR beta VDJ and CDR3 profiling. MiXCR, run by TCRdb on the reads, gives a single entry per CDR3 protein. The profile covers about 150,000 distinct CDR3 sequences, with about 48% appearing a single time and 10% to 15% taken by the ten largest. The germline V gene has CDR1 MNHEY and CDR2 SVGEGT. This CDR3 region has 14 residues. V was clipped by 7 bases and J by 0 bases, with 11 bases between them. Sequencing was done on patients that had shown CD8+CD57+ cell expansion by flow cytometry. Every patient presented with severe acquired aplastic anemia. Sequencing was carried out using sorted CD4+, CD8+, or CD8+CD57+ T cells (not recorded which) from PBMCs. This receptor was obtained from a human donor with aplastic anemia. The rearrangement uses TRBV6-2 or TRBV6-3 and TRBJ2-3; D remains ambiguous. This chain's CDR3 is CASTLTLSTDTQYF. The CDR3 DNA reads as TGTGCCAGCACCCTCACTCTAAGCACAGATACGCAGTATTTT.